A single T cell receptor beta chain is shown here with its context. CDR1 and CDR2 from the germline V gene are MNHEY and SVGEGT. Germline trimming cut 2 bases from V and 6 bases from J; bases unmatched to any gene: 3. The CDR3 has 15 residues. These data are taken from a study of CD8 T cells in Susac syndrome. With random hexamers, roughly 0.45 to 1 ug RNA was reverse transcribed. Amplification of TCR beta CDR3 spanned 54 Vbeta and 13 Jbeta via immunoSEQ multiplex PCR. TCRdb re-called the immunoSEQ multiplex PCR reads through MiXCR, storing one row per CDR3 protein. This sample has approximately 120,000 distinct CDR3 sequences, with around 92% found just once.

This TCR derives from a human donor in good health. The chain joins TRBV6-2 or TRBV6-3 to TRBJ2-1; 11 bases align to TRBD2. Source material: CD8+ T cells from PBMCs. CDR3: CASSYGTSGVNEQFF. The CDR3 region has the DNA TGTGCCAGCAGTTACGGGACTAGCGGTGTCAATGAGCAGTTCTTC.